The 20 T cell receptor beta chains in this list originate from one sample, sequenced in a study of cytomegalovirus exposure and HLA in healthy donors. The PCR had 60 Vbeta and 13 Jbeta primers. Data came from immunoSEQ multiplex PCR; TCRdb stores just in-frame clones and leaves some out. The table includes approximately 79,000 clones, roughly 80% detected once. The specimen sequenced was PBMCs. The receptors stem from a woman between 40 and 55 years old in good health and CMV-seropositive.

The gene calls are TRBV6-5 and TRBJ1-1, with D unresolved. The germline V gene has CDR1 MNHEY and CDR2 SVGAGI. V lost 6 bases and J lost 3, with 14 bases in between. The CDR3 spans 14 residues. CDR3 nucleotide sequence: TGTGCCAGCAGCTCCCGGCGGGTGTACACTGAAGCTTTCTTT. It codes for CASSSRRVYTEAFF.

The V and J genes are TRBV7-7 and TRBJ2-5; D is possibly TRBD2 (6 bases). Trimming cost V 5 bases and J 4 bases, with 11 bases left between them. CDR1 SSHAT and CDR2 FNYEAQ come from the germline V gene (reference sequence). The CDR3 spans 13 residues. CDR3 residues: CASSMGGVETQYF. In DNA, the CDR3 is TGTGCCAGCAGCATGGGGGGTGTAGAGACCCAGTACTTC.

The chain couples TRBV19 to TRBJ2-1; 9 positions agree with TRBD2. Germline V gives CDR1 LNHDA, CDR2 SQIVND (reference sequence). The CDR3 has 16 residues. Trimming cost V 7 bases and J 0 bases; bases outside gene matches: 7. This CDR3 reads CASMGAGGSSYNEQFF. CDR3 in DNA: TGTGCCAGTATGGGGGCGGGAGGGAGCTCCTACAATGAGCAGTTCTTC.

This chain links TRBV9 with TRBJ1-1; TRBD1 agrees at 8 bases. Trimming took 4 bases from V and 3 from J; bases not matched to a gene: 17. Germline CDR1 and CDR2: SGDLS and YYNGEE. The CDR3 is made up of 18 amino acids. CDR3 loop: CASSLRGTGTGAYTEAFF. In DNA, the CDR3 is TGTGCCAGCAGCCTCCGAGGGACCGGGACAGGAGCTTACACTGAAGCTTTCTTT.

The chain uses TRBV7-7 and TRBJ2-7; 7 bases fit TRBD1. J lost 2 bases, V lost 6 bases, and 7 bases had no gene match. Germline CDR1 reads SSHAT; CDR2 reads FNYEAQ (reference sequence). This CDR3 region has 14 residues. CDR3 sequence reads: CASSPGTVPYEQYF. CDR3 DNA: TGTGCCAGCAGTCCCGGGACAGTCCCCTACGAGCAGTACTTC. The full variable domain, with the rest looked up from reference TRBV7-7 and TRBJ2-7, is GAGVSQSPRYKVTKRGQDVTLRCDPISSHATLYWYQQALGQGPEFLTYFNYEAQPDKSGLPSDRFSAERPEGSISTLTIQRTEQRDSAMYRCASSPGTVPYEQYFGPGTRLTVT.

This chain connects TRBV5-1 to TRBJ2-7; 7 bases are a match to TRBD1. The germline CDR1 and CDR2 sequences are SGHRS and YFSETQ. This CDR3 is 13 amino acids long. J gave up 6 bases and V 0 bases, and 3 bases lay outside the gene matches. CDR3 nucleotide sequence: TGCGCCAGCAGCTTGGACAGGGGAGCCGAGCAGTACTTC. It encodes CASSLDRGAEQYF.

Here the CDR3 reads CASSGSPGSSYEQYF. The DNA of the CDR3 is TGTGCCAGCTCAGGTAGTCCAGGAAGCTCCTACGAGCAGTACTTC. This chain connects TRBV18 to TRBJ2-7; D remains ambiguous. Trimming shortened V by 5 bases and J by 0 bases, and 14 bases separated the two germline ends. Looked up from germline, CDR1 is KGHSH and CDR2 is LQKENI. The CDR3 spans 15 residues.

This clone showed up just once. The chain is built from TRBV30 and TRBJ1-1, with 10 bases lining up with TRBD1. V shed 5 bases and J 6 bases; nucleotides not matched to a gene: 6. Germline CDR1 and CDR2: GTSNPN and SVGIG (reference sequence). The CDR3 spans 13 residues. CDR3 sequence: CAWLRQGASEAFF. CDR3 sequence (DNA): TGTGCCTGGCTCAGACAGGGGGCCTCTGAAGCTTTCTTT.

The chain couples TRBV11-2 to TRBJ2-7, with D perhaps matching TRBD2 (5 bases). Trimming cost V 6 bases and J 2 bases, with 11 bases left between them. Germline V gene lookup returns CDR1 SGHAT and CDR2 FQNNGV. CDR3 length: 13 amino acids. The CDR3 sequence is CASSASWTYEQYF. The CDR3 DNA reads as TGTGCCAGCAGTGCTAGCTGGACCTACGAGCAGTACTTC.

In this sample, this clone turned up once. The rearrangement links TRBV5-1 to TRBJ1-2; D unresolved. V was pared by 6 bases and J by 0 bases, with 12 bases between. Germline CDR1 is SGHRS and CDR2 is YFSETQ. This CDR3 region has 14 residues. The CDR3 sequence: CASNEGSANYGYTF. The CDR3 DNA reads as TGCGCCAGCAATGAGGGCAGCGCTAACTATGGCTACACCTTC.

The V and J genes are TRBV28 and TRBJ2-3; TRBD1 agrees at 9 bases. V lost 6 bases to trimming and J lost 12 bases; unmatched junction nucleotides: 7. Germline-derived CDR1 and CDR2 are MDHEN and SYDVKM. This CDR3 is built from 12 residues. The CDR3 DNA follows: TGTGCCAGCAGACTCCGACAGGGGGTACAGTATTTT. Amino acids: CASRLRQGVQYF.

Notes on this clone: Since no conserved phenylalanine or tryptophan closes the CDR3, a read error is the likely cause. The CDR3 nucleotides read TGTGCCAGCAGTTCACAGGGTATTAACACTGAAGCTTTCTTG. This sequence encodes CASSSQGINTEAFL. This rearrangement joins TRBV28 to TRBJ1-1, with D possibly being TRBD1 (6 bases). With 4 bases removed from V and 2 bases from J, the gap between germline ends came to 11 bases. The CDR3 spans 14 residues. CDR1 and CDR2 (germline): MDHEN, SYDVKM.

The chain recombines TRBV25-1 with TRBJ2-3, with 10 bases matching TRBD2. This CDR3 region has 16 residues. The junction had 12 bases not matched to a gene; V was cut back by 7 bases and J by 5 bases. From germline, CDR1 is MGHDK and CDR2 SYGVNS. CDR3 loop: CASTEQSGRALDTQYF. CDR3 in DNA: TGTGCCAGCACCGAACAAAGCGGGAGGGCCCTAGATACGCAGTATTTT.

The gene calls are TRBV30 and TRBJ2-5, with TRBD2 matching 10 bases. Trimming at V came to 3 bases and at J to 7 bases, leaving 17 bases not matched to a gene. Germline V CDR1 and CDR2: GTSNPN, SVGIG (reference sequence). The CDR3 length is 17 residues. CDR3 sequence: CAWRRRTGTSVFGTQYF. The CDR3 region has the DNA TGTGCCTGGAGACGGCGTACCGGGACTAGCGTATTTGGGACCCAGTACTTC.

The CDR3: CASLASGATDTQYF. The CDR3 DNA follows: TGTGCCAGCCTGGCTAGCGGGGCCACAGATACGCAGTATTTT. The chain links TRBV2 to TRBJ2-3; 9 bases align to TRBD2. Looked up from germline, CDR1 is SNHLY and CDR2 is FYNNEI. The J segment lost 2 bases and the V segment lost 8 bases, leaving 5 bases of the junction unmatched. The CDR3 loop spans 14 amino acids.

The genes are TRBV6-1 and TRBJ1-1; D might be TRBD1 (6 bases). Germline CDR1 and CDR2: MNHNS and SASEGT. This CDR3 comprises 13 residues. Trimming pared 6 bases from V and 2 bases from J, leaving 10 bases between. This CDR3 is CASSPGVNTEAFF. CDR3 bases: TGTGCCAGCAGCCCAGGGGTAAACACTGAAGCTTTCTTT.

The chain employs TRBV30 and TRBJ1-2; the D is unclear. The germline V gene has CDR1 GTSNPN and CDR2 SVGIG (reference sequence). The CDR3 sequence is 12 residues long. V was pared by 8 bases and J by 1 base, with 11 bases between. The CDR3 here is CATQAGNYGYTF. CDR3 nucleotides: TGTGCCACCCAAGCGGGTAACTATGGCTACACCTTC.

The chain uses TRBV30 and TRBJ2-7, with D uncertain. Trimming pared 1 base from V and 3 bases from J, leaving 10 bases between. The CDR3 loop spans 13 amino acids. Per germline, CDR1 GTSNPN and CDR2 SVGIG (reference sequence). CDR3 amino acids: CAWSGGGDYEQYF. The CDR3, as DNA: TGTGCCTGGAGTGGAGGTGGAGACTACGAGCAGTACTTC.

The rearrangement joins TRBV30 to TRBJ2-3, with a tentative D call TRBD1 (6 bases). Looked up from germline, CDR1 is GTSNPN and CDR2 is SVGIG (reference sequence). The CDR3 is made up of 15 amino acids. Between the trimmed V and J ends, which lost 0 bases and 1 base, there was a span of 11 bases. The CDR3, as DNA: TGTGCCTGGAGTGTATTGGGGGCTCGCACAGATACGCAGTATTTT. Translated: CAWSVLGARTDTQYF.

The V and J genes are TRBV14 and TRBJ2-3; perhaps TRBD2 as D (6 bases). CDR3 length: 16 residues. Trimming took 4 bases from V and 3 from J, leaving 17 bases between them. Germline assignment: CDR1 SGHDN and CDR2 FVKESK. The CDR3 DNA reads TGTGCCAGCAGCCTATCAAGCGGGCTATCGACAGATACGCAGTATTTT. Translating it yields CASSLSSGLSTDTQYF.